In its sample, the clone carrying this TCR beta chain was seen many times. The antigen remains undetermined. Molecular barcoded adaptors covering alpha/delta and beta/gamma chains were used on roughly 370 ng RNA. TCRdb re-analysed the reads in MiXCR, keeping a single row per CDR3 protein. This table holds about 27,000 distinct CDR3 sequences, over 13% found once. The data belong to a study of read filtering for tumor transcriptome and immune sequencing. Study information: The cohort had about 16 men and over twelve women aged about 45 to 90, mean roughly 70 years. Revised staging placed eight or nine patients in R-ISS I, 15 to 20 in II, over 5 in III.

Overall study findings and caveats: Compared with RNA-seq, IR-seq gave much higher clonotype depth and reliability. Single-read clonotypes: 80% to 90% of IR-seq clonotypes (around 3.5% of reads), 60% to 75% of RNA-seq clonotypes (approximately 49% of reads).

The CDR3 contains 16 residues. Germline CDR1 and CDR2: KGHSH and LQKENI. V was trimmed by 9 bases and J by 0 bases, leaving 17 bases between them. The chain links TRBV18 to TRBJ2-2, with D possibly matching TRBD1 (6 bases). This TCR came from a donor aged 40 or over with multiple myeloma. Input material: a population of CD138-negative cells sorted from bone marrow. This CDR3 reads CASSKTGPANTGELFF. The CDR3 bases are TGTGCCAGTTCAAAGACAGGACCCGCGAACACCGGGGAGCTGTTTTTT.